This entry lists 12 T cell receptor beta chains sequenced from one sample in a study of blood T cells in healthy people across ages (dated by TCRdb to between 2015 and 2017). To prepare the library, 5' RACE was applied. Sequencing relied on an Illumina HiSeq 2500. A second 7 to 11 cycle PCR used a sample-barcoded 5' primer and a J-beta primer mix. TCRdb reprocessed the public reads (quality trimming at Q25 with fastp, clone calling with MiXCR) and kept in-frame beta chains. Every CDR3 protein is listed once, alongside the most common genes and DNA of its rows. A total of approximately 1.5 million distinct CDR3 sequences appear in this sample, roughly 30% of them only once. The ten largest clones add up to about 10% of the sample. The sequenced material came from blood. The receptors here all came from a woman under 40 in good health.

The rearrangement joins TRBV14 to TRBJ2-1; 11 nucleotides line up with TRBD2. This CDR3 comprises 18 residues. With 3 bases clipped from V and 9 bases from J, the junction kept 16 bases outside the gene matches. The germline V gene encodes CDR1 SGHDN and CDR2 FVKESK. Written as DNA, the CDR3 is TGTGCCAGCAGCCAGCTTACGGGACTAGCGGAAATAAAGGCTGAGCAGTTCTTC. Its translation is CASSQLTGLAEIKAEQFF.

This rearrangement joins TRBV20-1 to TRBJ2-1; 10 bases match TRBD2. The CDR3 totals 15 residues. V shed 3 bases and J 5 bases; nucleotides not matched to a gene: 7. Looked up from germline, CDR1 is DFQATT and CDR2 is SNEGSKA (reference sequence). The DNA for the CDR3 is TGCAGTGCTAGGGCCGGACTAGCGGAGGACAATGAGCAGTTCTTC. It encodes CSARAGLAEDNEQFF.

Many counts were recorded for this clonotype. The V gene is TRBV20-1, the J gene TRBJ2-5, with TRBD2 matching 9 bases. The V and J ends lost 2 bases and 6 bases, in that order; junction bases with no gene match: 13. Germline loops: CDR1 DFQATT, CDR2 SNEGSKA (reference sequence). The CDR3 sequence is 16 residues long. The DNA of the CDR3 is TGCAGTGCTAGACCAGAACTAGCGGGCAGAGGGCAGACCCAGTACTTC. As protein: CSARPELAGRGQTQYF.

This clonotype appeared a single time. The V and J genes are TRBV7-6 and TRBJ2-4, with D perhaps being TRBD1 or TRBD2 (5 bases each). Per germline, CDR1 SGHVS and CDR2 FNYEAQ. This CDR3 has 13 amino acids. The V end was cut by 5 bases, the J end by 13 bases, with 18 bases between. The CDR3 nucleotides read TGTGCCAGCAGCCTTTGGACGAGAGGGGAGCAGTACTTC. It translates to CASSLWTRGEQYF.

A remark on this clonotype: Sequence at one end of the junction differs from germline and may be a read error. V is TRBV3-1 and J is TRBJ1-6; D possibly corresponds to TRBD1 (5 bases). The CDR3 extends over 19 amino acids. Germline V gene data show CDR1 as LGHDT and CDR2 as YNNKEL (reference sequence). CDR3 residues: CTSSRKRGGRGTDNSPLHF. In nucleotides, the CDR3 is TGTACCAGCAGCCGTAAACGAGGTGGACGCGGGACGGATAATTCACCCCTCCACTTT.

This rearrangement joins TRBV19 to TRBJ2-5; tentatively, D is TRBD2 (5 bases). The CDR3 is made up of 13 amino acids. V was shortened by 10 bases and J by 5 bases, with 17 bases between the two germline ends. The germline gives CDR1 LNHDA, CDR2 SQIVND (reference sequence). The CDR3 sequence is CATASPGSETQYF. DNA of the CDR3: TGTGCCACAGCGTCCCCGGGGTCGGAGACCCAGTACTTC.

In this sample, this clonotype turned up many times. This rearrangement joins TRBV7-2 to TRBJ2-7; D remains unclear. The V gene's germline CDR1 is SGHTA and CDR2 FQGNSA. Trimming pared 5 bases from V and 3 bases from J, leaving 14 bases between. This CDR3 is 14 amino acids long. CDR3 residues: CASSPRMERYEQYF. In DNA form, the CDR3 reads TGTGCCAGCAGCCCCCGGATGGAGCGCTACGAGCAGTACTTC.

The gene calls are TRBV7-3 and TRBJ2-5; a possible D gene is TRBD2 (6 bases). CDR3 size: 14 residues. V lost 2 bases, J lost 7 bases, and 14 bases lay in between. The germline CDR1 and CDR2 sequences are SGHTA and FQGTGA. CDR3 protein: CASSLGGIPGTQYF. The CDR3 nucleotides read TGTGCCAGCAGCTTAGGGGGGATTCCAGGGACCCAGTACTTC.

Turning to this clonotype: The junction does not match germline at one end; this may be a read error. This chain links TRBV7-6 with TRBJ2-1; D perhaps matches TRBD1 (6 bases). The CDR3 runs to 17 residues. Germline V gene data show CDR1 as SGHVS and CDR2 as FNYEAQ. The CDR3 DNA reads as TGTGCCTGCAGCTTAGCCCTTCAGAGGACCAGGGGCAATGAGCAGTTCTTC. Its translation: CACSLALQRTRGNEQFF. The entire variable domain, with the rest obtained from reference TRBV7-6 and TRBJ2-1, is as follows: GAGVSQSPRYKVTKRGQDVALRCDPISGHVSLYWYRQALGQGPEFLTYFNYEAQQDKSGLPNDRFSAERPEGSISTLTIQRTEQRDSAMYRCACSLALQRTRGNEQFFGPGTRLTVL.

DNA for the CDR3: TGCAGTGCTAGAGTACCCAGCGGGGGACACTCGGATACGCAGTATTTT. Amino acid sequence: CSARVPSGGHSDTQYF. The rearrangement joins TRBV20-1 to TRBJ2-3; 8 bases are a match to TRBD2. The CDR3 consists of 16 residues. Per germline, CDR1 DFQATT and CDR2 SNEGSKA (reference sequence). J gave up 6 bases and V 1 base, and 12 bases lay outside the gene matches.

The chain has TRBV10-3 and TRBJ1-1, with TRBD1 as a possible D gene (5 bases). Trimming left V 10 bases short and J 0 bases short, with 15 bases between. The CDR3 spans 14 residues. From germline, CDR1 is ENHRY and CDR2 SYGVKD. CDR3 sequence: CATYTGAMNTEAFF. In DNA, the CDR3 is TGTGCCACCTACACAGGAGCCATGAACACTGAAGCTTTCTTT.

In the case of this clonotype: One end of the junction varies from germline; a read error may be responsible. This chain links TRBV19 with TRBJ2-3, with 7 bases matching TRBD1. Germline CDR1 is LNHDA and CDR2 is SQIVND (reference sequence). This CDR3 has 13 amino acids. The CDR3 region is CASSLGGTDTRYF. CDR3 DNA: TGTGCCAGTAGTCTGGGTGGGACAGATACGCGGTATTTT.